Each of the 4 T cell receptor beta chains below was sequenced from the same sample in a study of cytomegalovirus exposure and HLA in healthy donors. PCR primers comprised 60 Vbeta and 13 Jbeta primers. Method: immunoSEQ multiplex PCR; TCRdb's copy keeps in-frame clones and lacks some. Recorded for this sample: about 190,000 clones. The specimen was PBMCs. These receptors came from a woman in her twenties or thirties in good health and CMV-seropositive.

The chain links TRBV5-1 to TRBJ2-5, with TRBD2 matching 10 bases. CDR3 length equals 16 residues. The V and J ends lost 0 bases and 4 bases, in that order; junction bases with no gene match: 6. Germline V gene data show CDR1 as SGHRS and CDR2 as YFSETQ. Written as DNA, the CDR3 is TGCGCCAGCAGCTTGGGGCTAGCGGGAGATTTAGAGACCCAGTACTTC. As protein: CASSLGLAGDLETQYF.

V is TRBV7-2 and J is TRBJ1-1, with D perhaps TRBD1 (5 bases). This CDR3 is built from 13 residues. The V gene's germline CDR1 is SGHTA and CDR2 FQGNSA. V lost 5 bases, J lost 8 bases, and 15 bases lay in between. The CDR3 is CASSPRRQTEAFF. CDR3 sequence (DNA): TGTGCCAGCAGCCCCCGACGACAGACCGAAGCTTTCTTT.

The chain uses TRBV18 and TRBJ1-2; D is perhaps TRBD1 (6 bases). The CDR3 runs to 14 residues. CDR1 and CDR2 (germline): KGHSH, LQKENI. V lost 3 bases to trimming and J lost 5 bases, with 13 bases between them. This chain's CDR3 is CASSPEGVEYGYTF. The CDR3 DNA sequence: TGTGCCAGCTCACCCGAGGGGGTAGAGTATGGCTACACCTTC.

The CDR3 reads CASSIVRFSNEQFF. CDR3 DNA sequence: TGTGCCAGTAGTATAGTGCGATTCTCCAATGAGCAGTTCTTC. The rearrangement links TRBV19 to TRBJ2-1; D uncertain. There are 14 residues in the CDR3. V was cut by 1 base and J by 6 bases, with 10 bases left in between. Looked up from germline, CDR1 is LNHDA and CDR2 is SQIVND (reference sequence). The whole variable domain, filled in from reference TRBV19 and TRBJ2-1, reads DGGITQSPKYLFRKEGQNVTLSCEQNLNHDAMYWYRQDPGQGLRLIYYSQIVNDFQKGDIAEGYSVSREKKESFPLTVTSAQKNPTAFYLCASSIVRFSNEQFFGPGTRLTVL.